This TCR beta chain was sequenced during a study of T cells in Graves' hyperthyroidism and ophthalmopathy. PBMCs were obtained from over 8.5 ml fresh peripheral blood. RNA transcripts served as the template for amplifying TCR beta CDR3 regions. The HTBI set primed first-round TCR CDR3 RT-PCR. TCRdb analysed the multiplex PCR reads with MiXCR anew, one entry per CDR3 protein. The sample holds 350,000 to 450,000 distinct CDR3 sequences, 17% seen once. This clonotype was picked up many times. Input material: blood. The source is a woman younger than 45 with Graves' hyperthyroidism that later progressed to Graves' ophthalmopathy.

The DNA of the CDR3 is TGTGCCAGCAGCTTACACTTGACCAGGGGGTGGGTCACTGAAGCTTTCTTT. As protein: CASSLHLTRGWVTEAFF. The chain links TRBV7-9 to TRBJ1-1, with 7 nucleotides matching TRBD1. The V segment lost 2 bases and the J segment 4 bases; nucleotides outside the gene matches: 13. The CDR3 contains 17 residues. Per germline, CDR1 SEHNR and CDR2 FQNEAQ (reference sequence).